This T cell receptor beta chain was found in a study of blood T cell repertoires in COVID-19. Study context: The analysed material was cDNA or gDNA that came from T cells, B-cell-depleted T cells, or PBMCs.

The ends were cut back, 4 bases at V and 0 bases at J, with 10 bases in the middle. This CDR3 has 14 amino acids. The germline gives CDR1 SGHDN, CDR2 FVKESK. This table comes from immunoSEQ multiplex PCR, and its TCRdb copy is limited to in-frame clones, with some not included. The data show about 140,000 clones, 84% seen once. This TCR was sampled from a man aged 25 to 40 with COVID-19, enrolled during active disease. The sequencing input was peripheral blood. This chain joins TRBV14 and TRBJ2-7; D remains ambiguous. CDR3 sequence: CASSPRRSSYEQYF. In DNA form, the CDR3 reads TGTGCCAGCAGCCCCCGACGGAGCTCCTACGAGCAGTACTTC.